The 25 T cell receptor beta chains given below trace back to one sample, sequenced in a study of liver allograft versus peripheral blood T cells. Study at large: Repertoires of T cell receptors in transplanted livers were compared with recipients' peripheral blood repertoires.

TCRdb re-called the reads through MiXCR, storing one row per CDR3 protein. The repertoire consists of some 9,000 distinct CDR3 sequences, with over 15% occurring once and the leading ten covering less than 30%. The receptors shown here come from a human patient who had a liver transplant. Some T cells may be the graft donor's.

This clonotype is medium-sized. This sequence joins TRBV13 and TRBJ1-3, with D unclear. The CDR3 extends over 13 amino acids. Trimming took off 3 bases at V and 0 bases at J, with 3 bases between the two ends. Germline V gene data show CDR1 as PRHDT and CDR2 as FYEKMQ (reference sequence). This CDR3 reads CASSFRSGNTIYF. The CDR3 nucleotides are TGTGCCAGCAGCTTCCGCTCTGGAAACACCATATATTTT.

The V call is TRBV9, the J call TRBJ2-2, with TRBD1 matching 10 bases. J gave up 5 bases and V 1 base, and 5 bases lay outside the gene matches. This CDR3 region has 16 residues. Germline V CDR1 and CDR2: SGDLS, YYNGEE. CDR3 residues: CASSVFPGQGTGELFF. CDR3 nucleotide sequence: TGTGCCAGCAGCGTATTTCCGGGACAGGGGACCGGGGAGCTGTTTTTT. Combining the CDR3 with reference TRBV9 and TRBJ2-2 gives the whole variable domain DSGVTQTPKHLITATGQRVTLRCSPRSGDLSVYWYQQSLDQGLQFLIQYYNGEERAKGNILERFSAQQFPDLHSELNLSSLELGDSALYFCASSVFPGQGTGELFFGEGSRLTVL.

This chain connects TRBV6-2 or TRBV6-3 to TRBJ1-5, with D possibly TRBD1 on 5 matching bases. The CDR3 length is 12 residues. The V end was cut by 7 bases, the J end by 7 bases, with 11 bases between. Germline assignment: CDR1 MNHEY and CDR2 SVGEGT. This chain's CDR3 is CASTTGGQPQHF. CDR3 in DNA: TGTGCCAGCACCACGGGGGGACAGCCCCAGCATTTT.

This clonotype was recorded a few times. The V call is TRBV13, the J call TRBJ1-4; 12 positions agree with TRBD1. Trimming cost V 4 bases and J 6 bases; bases outside gene matches: 6. The CDR3 length is 16 residues. Germline V gene data show CDR1 as PRHDT and CDR2 as FYEKMQ (reference sequence). The CDR3 protein is CASSSGGTGGDEKLFF. CDR3 nucleotide sequence: TGTGCCAGCAGCTCGGGAGGGACAGGGGGCGATGAAAAACTGTTTTTT.

This clonotype was seen only a few times. This chain uses TRBV7-9 with TRBJ1-4, with TRBD1 matching 9 bases. CDR3 size: 17 residues. Germline-derived CDR1 and CDR2 are SEHNR and FQNEAQ (reference sequence). The ends lost 3 bases at V and 8 bases at J; junction bases unmatched: 13. CDR3: CASSLDRTGQGGEKLFF. DNA of the CDR3: TGTGCCAGCAGCTTGGACCGAACGGGACAGGGAGGGGAAAAACTGTTTTTT.

This clonotype was seen many times. This chain links TRBV19 with TRBJ1-1; D unresolved. CDR1 LNHDA and CDR2 SQIVND come from the germline V gene (reference sequence). V was clipped by 2 bases and J by 2 bases, with 6 bases between them. The CDR3 sequence is 13 residues long. The CDR3 nucleotides read TGTGCCAGTAGTATAACGGTAAACACTGAAGCTTTCTTT. As protein: CASSITVNTEAFF.

In its sample, this clonotype was seen many times. The V call is TRBV6-5, the J call TRBJ1-1, with D perhaps TRBD1 (5 bases). The CDR3 runs 16 residues. Trimming stripped 7 bases from V and 2 bases from J, with 20 bases between. Germline CDR1 reads MNHEY; CDR2 reads SVGAGI. CDR3 DNA: TGTGCCAGCACCTATATATCAGGGTGGGGAAACACTGAAGCTTTCTTT. Residues: CASTYISGWGNTEAFF.

The J gene is TRBJ2-3, the V gene TRBV30, with 11 bases matching TRBD2. This CDR3 region has 18 residues. Germline loops: CDR1 GTSNPN, CDR2 SVGIG (reference sequence). Trimming at V came to 0 bases and at J to 1 base, leaving 9 bases not matched to a gene. CDR3 in amino acids: CAWSVRVAGGQGTDTQYF. CDR3 DNA sequence: TGTGCCTGGAGTGTCCGGGTAGCGGGGGGGCAAGGCACAGATACGCAGTATTTT.

Judged by abundance, this clonotype is medium-sized. The chain couples TRBV19 to TRBJ2-7; the D gene is possibly TRBD1 (7 bases). Germline values: CDR1 LNHDA, CDR2 SQIVND (reference sequence). The CDR3 is 15 amino acids. V was cut by 3 bases and J by 6 bases, with 18 bases left in between. The CDR3 coding sequence is TGTGCCAGTAGTATCACCCGGACAGGAGGGTTCGAGCAGTACTTC. Amino acids: CASSITRTGGFEQYF.

This chain uses TRBV11-2 with TRBJ2-5; D remains unclear. Trimming pared 2 bases from V and 3 bases from J, leaving 13 bases between. CDR1 SGHAT and CDR2 FQNNGV come from the germline V gene. This CDR3 has 15 residues. CDR3 amino acids: CASSLRGDGKETQYF. In DNA, the CDR3 is TGTGCCAGCAGCTTACGTGGGGATGGGAAAGAGACCCAGTACTTC.

The genes are TRBV27 and TRBJ1-6, with no clear D. Per germline, CDR1 MNHEY and CDR2 SMNVEV (reference sequence). V was trimmed by 3 bases and J by 0 bases, leaving 9 bases between them. This CDR3 comprises 16 residues. The CDR3 region is CASSFVHGSYNSPLHF. CDR3 in DNA: TGTGCCAGCAGTTTTGTCCATGGCTCCTATAATTCACCCCTCCACTTT.

This clonotype came up a few times. The genes are TRBV7-2 and TRBJ1-2; D is perhaps TRBD1 (5 bases). Germline assignment: CDR1 SGHTA and CDR2 FQGNSA. This CDR3 is 11 amino acids long. V lost 8 bases and J lost 4, with 8 bases in between. The CDR3 coding sequence is TGTGCCAGCCCAGGGTTCTATGGCTACACCTTC. It encodes CASPGFYGYTF. Based on the CDR3 plus reference TRBV7-2 and TRBJ1-2, the full variable domain is GAGVSQSPSNKVTEKGKDVELRCDPISGHTALYWYRQSLGQGLEFLIYFQGNSAPDKSGLPSDRFSAERTGGSVSTLTIQRTQQEDSAVYLCASPGFYGYTFGSGTRLTVV.

Many counts were recorded for this clonotype. In DNA, the CDR3 is TGTGCCAGCAGCTTCGGGGGCAACACTGAAGCTTTCTTT. Protein product: CASSFGGNTEAFF. The chain uses TRBV5-4 and TRBJ1-1, with D maybe TRBD1 (6 bases). This CDR3 is built from 13 residues. Trimming shortened V by 2 bases and J by 2 bases, and 7 bases separated the two germline ends. Germline V gene lookup returns CDR1 SGHNT and CDR2 YYREEE (reference sequence).

This clonotype has just a few counts. V is TRBV9 and J is TRBJ1-1, with D tentatively TRBD1 (5 bases). Germline CDR1 reads SGDLS; CDR2 reads YYNGEE. V lost 0 bases and J lost 3, with 6 bases in between. The CDR3 loop spans 13 amino acids. The DNA for the CDR3 is TGTGCCAGCAGCGTAGCGGGGGACACTGAAGCTTTCTTT. It yields the protein CASSVAGDTEAFF.

Judged by abundance, this clonotype is medium-sized. The V gene is TRBV16, the J gene TRBJ1-1; a possible D gene is TRBD1 (6 bases). Germline assignment: CDR1 KGHSY and CDR2 FQNENV. This CDR3 region has 14 residues. The ends were cut back, 6 bases at V and 2 bases at J, with 13 bases in the middle. The CDR3 protein is CASSLGGINTEAFF. The CDR3 bases are TGTGCCAGCAGTTTAGGGGGTATTAACACTGAAGCTTTCTTT. The full variable domain, with the rest looked up from reference TRBV16 and TRBJ1-1, is GEEVAQTPKHLVRGEGQKAKLYCAPIKGHSYVFWYQQVLKNEFKFLISFQNENVFDETGMPKERFSAKCLPNSPCSLEIQATKLEDSAVYFCASSLGGINTEAFFGQGTRLTVV.

This clonotype was seen once. A much larger clone sits a single nucleotide away, making a read error possible. The chain couples TRBV19 to TRBJ1-5; perhaps TRBD1 as D (5 bases). The CDR3 spans 16 residues. CDR1 and CDR2 (germline): LNHDA, SQIVND (reference sequence). This CDR3 reads CVSHVGGGARIQPQHF. In DNA form, the CDR3 reads TGTGTCAGTCATGTGGGGGGAGGGGCGCGGATTCAGCCCCAGCATTTT.

The chain has TRBV11-2 and TRBJ1-1; D ambiguous. This CDR3 comprises 13 residues. The V gene's germline CDR1 is SGHAT and CDR2 FQNNGV. Between the trimmed V and J ends, which lost 3 bases and 1 base, there was a span of 6 bases. The CDR3 region has the DNA TGTGCCAGCAGCTTCGGACGGAACACTGAAGCTTTCTTT. It yields the protein CASSFGRNTEAFF. Full variable domain (outside the CDR3, taken from reference TRBV11-2 and TRBJ1-1): EAGVAQSPRYKIIEKRQSVAFWCNPISGHATLYWYQQILGQGPKLLIQFQNNGVVDDSQLPKDRFSAERLKGVDSTLKIQPAKLEDSAVYLCASSFGRNTEAFFGQGTRLTVV.

This sequence joins TRBV4-1 and TRBJ2-7; 9 bases agree with TRBD2. Trimming removed 5 bases from V and 2 bases from J; junction bases left unmatched: 4. This CDR3 spans 14 amino acids. CDR1 and CDR2 (germline): MGHRA, YSYEKL. The DNA of the CDR3 is TGCGCCAGCAGCGTTAGCGGGGGAGCCTACGAGCAGTACTTC. Translating it yields CASSVSGGAYEQYF.

This clonotype showed up many times. J is TRBJ1-6 and V is TRBV9; D remains unclear. V shed 6 bases and J shed 2 bases, with 9 bases lying between them. Germline V gene sequence: CDR1 SGDLS, CDR2 YYNGEE. The CDR3 sequence is 14 residues long. As DNA, the CDR3 is TGTGCCAGCACCCCGGGAACCTATAATTCACCCCTCCACTTT. Its protein is CASTPGTYNSPLHF.

This clonotype was seen repeatedly, ten times or more. The V call is TRBV6-1, the J call TRBJ1-6; D may be TRBD1 (6 bases). V was cut by 6 bases and J by 10 bases, with 19 bases left in between. Germline CDR1 is MNHNS and CDR2 is SASEGT. The CDR3 is 15 residues long. CDR3 nucleotide sequence: TGTGCCAGCAGAGAAATACAGGGAATAGTCTCACCCCTCCACTTT. This encodes CASREIQGIVSPLHF.

This clonotype is labeled as medium-sized. This chain links TRBV5-6 with TRBJ2-7; weak D call: TRBD2 (5 bases). V gave up 5 bases and J gave up 6 bases, with 9 bases separating them. CDR3 size: 11 residues. The germline V gene has CDR1 SGHDT and CDR2 YYEEEE. The CDR3 region has the DNA TGTGCCAGCAGTACCGGGATCGAGCAGTACTTC. Translating it yields CASSTGIEQYF.

This clonotype was counted many times. V is TRBV9 and J is TRBJ1-2; D remains unclear. CDR1 and CDR2 from the germline V gene are SGDLS and YYNGEE. Trimming took 4 bases from V and 5 from J, leaving 18 bases between them. The CDR3 extends over 15 amino acids. CDR3 sequence: CASSPGIAAQYGYTF. Written as DNA, the CDR3 is TGTGCCAGCAGCCCCGGTATAGCCGCTCAGTATGGCTACACCTTC.

This clonotype was counted only a few times. CDR3: CASSPHGGPIYNSPLHF. The CDR3 region has the DNA TGTGCCAGTAGTCCCCACGGGGGGCCAATCTATAATTCACCCCTCCACTTT. The chain links TRBV19 to TRBJ1-6, with D perhaps matching TRBD1 (6 bases). Germline V gene data show CDR1 as LNHDA and CDR2 as SQIVND (reference sequence). V lost 5 bases to trimming and J lost 3 bases, with 17 bases between them. CDR3 length: 17 residues.

This clonotype is judged medium-sized. This chain connects TRBV18 to TRBJ1-1; no clear D. V was clipped by 2 bases and J by 3 bases, with 10 bases between them. The CDR3 sequence is 14 residues long. In germline, CDR1 is KGHSH, CDR2 LQKENI. The CDR3: CASSPGSFYTEAFF. For the CDR3, the DNA is TGTGCCAGCTCACCAGGCAGCTTTTACACTGAAGCTTTCTTT.

This clonotype is large by share. The J gene is TRBJ1-1, the V gene TRBV18; maybe TRBD1 (5 bases). In germline, CDR1 is KGHSH, CDR2 LQKENI. The CDR3 is 12 residues long. V lost 11 bases and J lost 5, with 15 bases in between. The DNA for the CDR3 is TGTGCCTCAACCACGGGGGAAACTGAAGCTTTCTTT. This encodes CASTTGETEAFF.